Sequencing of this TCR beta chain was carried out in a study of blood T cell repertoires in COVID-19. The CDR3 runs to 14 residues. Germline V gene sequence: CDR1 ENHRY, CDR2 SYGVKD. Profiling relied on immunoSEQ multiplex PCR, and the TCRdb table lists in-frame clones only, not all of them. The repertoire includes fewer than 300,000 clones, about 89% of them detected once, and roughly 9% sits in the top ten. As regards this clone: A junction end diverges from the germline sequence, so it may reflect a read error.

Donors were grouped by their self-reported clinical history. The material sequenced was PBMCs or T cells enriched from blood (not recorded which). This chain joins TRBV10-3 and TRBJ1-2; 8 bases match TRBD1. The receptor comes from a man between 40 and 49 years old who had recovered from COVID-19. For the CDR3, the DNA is TGTGCCATTAGTGCAGGGGGCGCGGACTATGGCTACACCTTC. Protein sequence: CAISAGGADYGYTF.